This T cell receptor (beta chain) was retrieved from a study of Ad26.COV2.S vaccination and SARS-CoV-2 variants. Points from the study as a whole: There was a possibility that the TCR breadth and depth analyses underestimated total T cell responses. Spike-specific TCR breadth was greater after Ad26.COV2.S than placebo. In vaccinated individuals, spike-specific CD8+ and CD4+ T cell responses reportedly displayed substantial breadth.

Comment on this clone: The antigen is undetermined.

Assay used: immunoSEQ multiplex PCR; TCRdb lists only in-frame clones, some missing. The table shows roughly 270,000 clones, with more than 75% occurring only once. The V segment lost 4 bases and the J segment 3 bases; nucleotides outside the gene matches: 9. CDR1 and CDR2 from the germline V gene are KGHSH and LQKENI. CDR3 size: 16 residues. The treatment was: some 19 received Ad26.COV2.S at low or high dose, single or two shots; about 5 received placebo; per-sample allocation not given. Day 63 after the first vaccine or placebo injection was the time point for sampling. A Boston adult aged 18-55 years was the donor.

This chain uses TRBV18 with TRBJ2-7; TRBD2 agrees at 10 bases. The sequenced sample was peripheral blood, obtained in a trial of Ad26.COV2.S vaccine versus placebo. This sequence originates from a person between 18 and 59 years old who received the Ad26.COV2.S COVID-19 vaccine or a placebo. For the CDR3, the DNA is TGTGCCAGCTCACTGTCGGGGACTAGCGAGGGCTACGAGCAGTACTTC. Protein sequence: CASSLSGTSEGYEQYF.